This paragraph reports one T cell receptor beta chain. Its target is not known. At sampling all donors were nominally healthy, likely with unrecorded immune exposures. This record comes from a study of cytomegalovirus exposure and HLA in healthy donors. This CDR3 spans 14 amino acids. Germline CDR1 and CDR2: SEHNR and FQNEAQ (reference sequence). The V end lost 5 bases, the J end lost 5 bases, and 16 bases lay between the germline ends. Study-wide results and limits: Researchers reported in a later analysis that common viral pathogens appeared linked to several top clusters. Analysis was carried out at a later point, and it linked a missense DCLRE1C variant to TCR beta V- and J-gene trimming.

Researchers ran the PCR with 60 Vbeta and 13 Jbeta primers. Per the original data handling: Unique TCR beta chains numbered around 80 million in a later analysis, with around 10 million shared. Sequencing used immunoSEQ multiplex PCR; TCRdb keeps in-frame clones, though not all of them. The DNA was the basis for D and trimming; V, J and clone size are from that table. The data contain roughly 190,000 clones, around 79% of them singletons. The chain is built from TRBV7-9 and TRBJ2-7; D may be TRBD1 (7 bases). Material: PBMCs. This clonotype was obtained from a woman between 45 and 60 years old in good health and CMV-seronegative. The CDR3 reads CASSPQGGQDEQYF. The CDR3 DNA reads as TGTGCCAGCAGCCCCCAGGGGGGTCAGGACGAGCAGTACTTC.